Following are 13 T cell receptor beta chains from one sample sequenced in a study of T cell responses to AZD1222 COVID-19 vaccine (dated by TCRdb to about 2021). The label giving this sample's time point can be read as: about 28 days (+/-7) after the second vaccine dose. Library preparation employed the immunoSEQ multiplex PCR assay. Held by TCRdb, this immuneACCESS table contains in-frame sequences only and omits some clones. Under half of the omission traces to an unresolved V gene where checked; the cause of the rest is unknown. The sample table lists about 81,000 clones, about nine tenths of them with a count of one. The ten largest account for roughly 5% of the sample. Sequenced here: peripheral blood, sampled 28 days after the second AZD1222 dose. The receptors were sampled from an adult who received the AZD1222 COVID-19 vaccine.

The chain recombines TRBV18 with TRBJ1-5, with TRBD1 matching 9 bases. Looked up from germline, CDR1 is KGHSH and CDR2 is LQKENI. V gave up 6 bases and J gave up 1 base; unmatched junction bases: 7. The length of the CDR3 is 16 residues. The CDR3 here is CASSGDRVVSNQPQHF. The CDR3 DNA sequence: TGTGCCAGCTCGGGGGACAGGGTGGTGAGCAATCAGCCCCAGCATTTT.

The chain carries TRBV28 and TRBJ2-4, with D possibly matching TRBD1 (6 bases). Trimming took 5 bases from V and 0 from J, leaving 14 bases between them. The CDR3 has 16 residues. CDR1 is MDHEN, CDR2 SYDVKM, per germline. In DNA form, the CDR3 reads TGTGCCAGCAGTACTCCAGGGGCCATAGCCAAAAACATTCAGTACTTC. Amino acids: CASSTPGAIAKNIQYF. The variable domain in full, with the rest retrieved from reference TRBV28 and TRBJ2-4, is DVKVTQSSRYLVKRTGEKVFLECVQDMDHENMFWYRQDPGLGLRLIYFSYDVKMKEKGDIPEGYSVSREKKERFSLILESASTNQTSMYLCASSTPGAIAKNIQYFGAGTRLSVL.

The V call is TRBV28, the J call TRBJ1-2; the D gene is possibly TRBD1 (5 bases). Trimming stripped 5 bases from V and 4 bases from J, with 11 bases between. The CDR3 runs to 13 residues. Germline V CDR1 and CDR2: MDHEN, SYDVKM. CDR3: CASSPPDIYGYTF. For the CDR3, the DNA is TGTGCCAGCAGTCCTCCGGACATCTATGGCTACACCTTC.

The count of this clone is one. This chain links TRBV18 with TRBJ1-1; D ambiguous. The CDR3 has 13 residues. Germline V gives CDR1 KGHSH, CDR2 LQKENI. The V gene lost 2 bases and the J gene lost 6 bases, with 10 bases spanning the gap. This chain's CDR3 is CASSPGRSSEAFF. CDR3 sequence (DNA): TGTGCCAGCTCACCAGGACGTAGCTCTGAAGCTTTCTTT.

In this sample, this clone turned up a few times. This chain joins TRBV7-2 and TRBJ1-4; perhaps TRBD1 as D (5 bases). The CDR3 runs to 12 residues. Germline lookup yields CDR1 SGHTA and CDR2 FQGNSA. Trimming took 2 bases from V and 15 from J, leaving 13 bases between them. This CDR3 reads CASSLLPGALFF. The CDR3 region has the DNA TGTGCCAGCAGCTTATTACCCGGGGCCTTGTTTTTT.

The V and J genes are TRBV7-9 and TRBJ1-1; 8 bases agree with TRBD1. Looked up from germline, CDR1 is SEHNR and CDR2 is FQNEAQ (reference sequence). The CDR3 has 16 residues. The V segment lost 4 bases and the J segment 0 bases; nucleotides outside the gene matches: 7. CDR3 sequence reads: CASSSGTGGVNTEAFF. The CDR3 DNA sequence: TGTGCCAGCAGCTCCGGGACAGGAGGGGTGAACACTGAAGCTTTCTTT.

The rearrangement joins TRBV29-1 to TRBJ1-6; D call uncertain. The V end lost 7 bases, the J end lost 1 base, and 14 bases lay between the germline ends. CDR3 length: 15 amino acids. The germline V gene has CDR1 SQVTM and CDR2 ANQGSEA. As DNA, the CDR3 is TGCAGCGCCGATTCCACCGGGTCCTATAATTCACCCCTCCACTTT. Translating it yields CSADSTGSYNSPLHF.

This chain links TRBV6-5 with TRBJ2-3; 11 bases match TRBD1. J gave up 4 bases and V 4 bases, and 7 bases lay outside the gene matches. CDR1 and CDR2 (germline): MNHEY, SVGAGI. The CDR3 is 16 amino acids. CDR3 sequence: CASSFSGTGGPDTQYF. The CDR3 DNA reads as TGTGCCAGCAGTTTCTCCGGGACAGGGGGTCCAGATACGCAGTATTTT.

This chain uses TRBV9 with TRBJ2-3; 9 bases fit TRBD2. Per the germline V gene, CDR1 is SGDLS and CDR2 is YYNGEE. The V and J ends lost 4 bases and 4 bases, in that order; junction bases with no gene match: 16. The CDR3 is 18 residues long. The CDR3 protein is CASSTHPGGGGGPDTQYF. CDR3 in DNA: TGTGCCAGCAGCACTCACCCGGGCGGCGGGGGGGGCCCAGATACGCAGTATTTT.

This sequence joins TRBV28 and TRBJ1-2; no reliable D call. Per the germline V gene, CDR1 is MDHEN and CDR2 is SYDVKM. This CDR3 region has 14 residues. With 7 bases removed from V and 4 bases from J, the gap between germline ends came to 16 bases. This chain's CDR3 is CASTRRKGGYGYTF. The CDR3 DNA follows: TGTGCCAGCACCCGACGAAAGGGCGGCTATGGCTACACCTTC.

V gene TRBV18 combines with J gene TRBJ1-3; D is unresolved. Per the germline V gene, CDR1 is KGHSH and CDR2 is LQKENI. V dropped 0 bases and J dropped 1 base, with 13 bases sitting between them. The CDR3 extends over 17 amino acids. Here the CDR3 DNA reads TGTGCCAGCTCACCACCGGAAACCGCTCGGTCTGGAAACACCATATATTTT. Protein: CASSPPETARSGNTIYF.

CDR3 DNA sequence: TGTGCTAGTGCCTTAGGACAGGGTGGCACAGATACGCAGTATTTT. Amino acid sequence: CASALGQGGTDTQYF. This sequence joins TRBV12-5 and TRBJ2-3, with 8 bases fitting TRBD1. With 7 bases clipped from V and 1 base from J, the junction kept 7 bases outside the gene matches. The CDR3 consists of 15 residues. CDR1 is LGHNT, CDR2 FRNRAP, per germline.

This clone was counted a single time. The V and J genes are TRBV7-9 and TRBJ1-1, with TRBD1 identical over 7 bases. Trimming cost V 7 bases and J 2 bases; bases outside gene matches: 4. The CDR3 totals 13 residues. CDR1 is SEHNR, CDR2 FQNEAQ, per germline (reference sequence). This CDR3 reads CASTQGHNTEAFF. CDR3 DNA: TGTGCCAGCACACAGGGGCACAACACTGAAGCTTTCTTT.